This T cell receptor beta chain was obtained from a study of identical twins. Regarding the study as a whole: Conclusions were based on cross-sectional statistical analysis, without following the same donors. Cord blood beta clonotypes that were abundant carried fewer insertions, and memory repertoires showed no such trend. Less excess twin sharing appeared in beta out-of-frame sequences.

Losses at the gene ends were 3 bases for V and 8 bases for J; bases not matched to a gene: 9. Germline assignment: CDR1 DFQATT and CDR2 SNEGSKA (reference sequence). CDR3 length: 15 amino acids. This clonotype has at least ten counts. The antigen remains undetermined. MiXCR, run by TCRdb on the 5' RACE reads, gives a single entry per CDR3 protein. The repertoire holds roughly 250,000 distinct CDR3 sequences, with roughly 7% as singletons. The sample was also reused in another study, on yellow fever vaccine responses in identical twins.

This chain joins TRBV20-1 and TRBJ2-4; 11 bases line up with TRBD1. Sequenced material: memory (CD45RO+) T cells sorted from blood. The source of this sequence is a woman aged 18-30 years in good health. The CDR3 sequence is CSASQPGQGGYIQYF. CDR3 in DNA: TGCAGTGCTAGCCAACCGGGACAGGGGGGGTACATTCAGTACTTC.